This T cell receptor beta chain was captured in a study of blood T cell repertoires in COVID-19 (dated by TCRdb to 2018 to 2021). As for the study more broadly: The collaborator samples originated in the United States, Italy and Spain and spanned the acute and convalescent phases of COVID-19. Where available, HLA class I and class II types were taken from metadata supplied by the sample provider and were not determined by assay-based typing. A de-identified subject ID, COVID-19 status, age in years and sex were almost always included in the sample metadata. The dataset comprised deeply sampled blood TCRbeta repertoires from subjects exposed to, actively infected with, or recovered from COVID-19. Samples were obtained from the ongoing ImmuneRACE study (first 160 participants) and from 1,000 to 1,500 subjects provided by 6 global collaborators. The prospective study material was composed of cDNA or gDNA derived from T cells, B-cell-depleted T cells, or PBMCs. The repertoires were made available in a free public database intended to serve as a resource for research on the immune response to SARS-CoV-2. Paper-wide results and their limitations: Clinical and demographic metadata were provided uncurated, with the amount varying by source and participant.

As regards this clone: This clone's antigen is unknown. Base qualities are missing; no much larger clone stands one base away.

TCRbeta CDR3 regions were amplified from genomic DNA by means of the immunoSEQ Assay, a bias-controlled multiplex PCR. The original pipeline was this. Within the assay, amplification of reference gene primers was used to estimate how many nucleated cells each sample contained. Sequence reads were collapsed and filtered to measure the absolute abundance of every unique TCRbeta CDR3 rearrangement. For each sample, productive Simpson clonality was calculated as the square root of Simpson's diversity index across productive rearrangements. TCRdb carries this immuneACCESS record with in-frame sequences only. Its versions omit some clonotypes, under half of them owing to an unresolved V gene in the studies checked, with the rest unexplained. V and J calls and clone size come straight from that table; D and trimming were deduced from the DNA. The sample yields around 300,000 clones; 87% were counted once. The top ten hold approximately 5% of the sample.

Participants in the prospective study were aged about 18 to 95 years, lived in some 24 United States geographic areas, and enrolled through a virtual design. Cohort assignment in the prospective study relied on participant-reported clinical history from a screening survey and a study questionnaire. For ImmuneRACE Cohort 3, a participant was defined as recovered based on two consecutive negative NP/OP PCR tests, clearance by a healthcare professional, or resolution of symptoms. Mobile phlebotomists in the prospective study collected whole blood, serum and a nasopharyngeal or oropharyngeal swab from every participant. Over an approximately two-month period, participants in the prospective study had the option of providing additional blood draws and questionnaires. Prospective study blood samples were shipped either frozen or at room temperature before DNA extraction. This TCR was sampled from a woman in her twenties or thirties who had recovered from COVID-19. The sample was PBMCs or T cells enriched from blood (not recorded which).

The CDR3 has the sequence CASSLGAMANEKLFF. The nucleotide sequence is TGCGCCAGCAGCTTGGGGGCCATGGCTAATGAAAAACTGTTTTTT. The rearranged segments are TRBV5-1 and TRBJ1-4; a confident D gene designation cannot be given. From the germline V gene, CDR1 is SGHRS and CDR2 is YFSETQ. The CDR3 numbers 15 residues from cysteine through phenylalanine. Here the CDR3 DNA is all that survives: 45 bases in frame from base 1. V is shortened by 0 bases, J by 3 bases, and the region joining them spans 9 bases.